The 32 T cell receptor beta chains in this list originate from one sample, sequenced in a study of beta chain features in type 1 diabetes. Reverse transcription of all isolated RNA meant that expressed TCRB transcripts were sequenced. The assay was immunoSEQ multiplex PCR, and TCRdb's table has in-frame clones only and misses some. The repertoire holds a few hundred thousand clones, with about 10% as singletons. The sample consisted of naive CD4+ T cells from blood. These receptors were obtained from a young woman in good health.

V is TRBV6-1 and J is TRBJ1-5; 7 nucleotides agree with TRBD1. In germline, CDR1 is MNHNS, CDR2 SASEGT. The CDR3 totals 16 residues. V was clipped by 1 base and J by 6 bases; unmatched bases: 9. CDR3 loop: CASSEVKGAGIQPQHF. The DNA for the CDR3 is TGTGCCAGCAGTGAAGTAAAGGGGGCAGGGATTCAGCCCCAGCATTTT.

This clone was seen more than once but under ten times. The rearrangement joins TRBV5-1 to TRBJ1-1; 7 bases map to TRBD1. Trimming took 1 base from V and 0 from J; bases not matched to a gene: 3. Germline-derived CDR1 and CDR2 are SGHRS and YFSETQ. The CDR3 consists of 15 residues. CDR3 sequence reads: CASSLQTGLNTEAFF. DNA of the CDR3: TGCGCCAGCAGCTTGCAGACAGGGCTGAACACTGAAGCTTTCTTT.

This rearrangement joins TRBV6-1 to TRBJ2-5; 13 bases line up with TRBD2. CDR1 MNHNS and CDR2 SASEGT come from the germline V gene. V lost 3 bases and J lost 4; bases outside the gene matches: 5. CDR3 length: 16 amino acids. The DNA of the CDR3 is TGTGCCAGCAGTGAGCGACTAGCGGGGGGAGGAGAGACCCAGTACTTC. This sequence encodes CASSERLAGGGETQYF.

The chain is built from TRBV19 and TRBJ2-7; D remains ambiguous. Germline loops: CDR1 LNHDA, CDR2 SQIVND (reference sequence). Trimming left V 3 bases short and J 1 base short, with 10 bases between. The CDR3 sequence is 14 residues long. The CDR3 bases are TGTGCCAGTAGTATTGGGCCGGCATCCTACGAGCAGTACTTC. This translates into CASSIGPASYEQYF.

This clone was seen only a few times. In nucleotides, the CDR3 is TGTGCTAGTGGTTTGCCCACGGGACAAGGGGTAACTGAAGCTTTCTTT. Its protein product is CASGLPTGQGVTEAFF. The chain couples TRBV12-5 to TRBJ1-1, with D possibly matching TRBD1 (6 bases). The length of the CDR3 is 16 residues. Trimming cost V 2 bases and J 5 bases, with 18 bases left between them. CDR1 and CDR2 from the germline V gene are LGHNT and FRNRAP.

This clone was detected a few times. The V and J genes are TRBV30 and TRBJ1-2, with D possibly matching TRBD1 (6 bases). The CDR3 runs 13 residues. Germline V gene lookup returns CDR1 GTSNPN and CDR2 SVGIG (reference sequence). V shed 0 bases and J shed 6 bases, with 11 bases lying between them. For the CDR3, the DNA is TGTGCCTGGAGTGTAGCAGGGGTGGATGGCTACACCTTC. Encoded protein: CAWSVAGVDGYTF.

The chain recombines TRBV18 with TRBJ2-1, with D possibly TRBD1 on 5 matching bases. Germline values: CDR1 KGHSH, CDR2 LQKENI. The V gene lost 3 bases and the J gene lost 4 bases, with 10 bases spanning the gap. The CDR3 loop spans 14 amino acids. DNA of the CDR3: TGTGCCAGCTCACCCTTGGACACATACAATGAGCAGTTCTTC. Protein product: CASSPLDTYNEQFF.

V gene TRBV27 combines with J gene TRBJ2-3; D is possibly TRBD2 (5 bases). V was trimmed by 4 bases and J by 0 bases, leaving 14 bases between them. There are 16 residues in the CDR3. The V gene's germline CDR1 is MNHEY and CDR2 SMNVEV (reference sequence). DNA of the CDR3: TGTGCCAGCAGTTCCCGCCGGGAAACTAGCACAGATACGCAGTATTTT. It specifies CASSSRRETSTDTQYF.

Only a few counts were recorded for this clone. The gene calls are TRBV11-2 and TRBJ2-7; 8 bases map to TRBD2. The germline CDR1 and CDR2 sequences are SGHAT and FQNNGV. The CDR3 spans 12 residues. V shed 8 bases and J 3 bases; nucleotides not matched to a gene: 3. The CDR3 nucleotides read TGTGCCAGCGGGCGGGGGGTCTACGAGCAGTACTTC. The encoded protein is CASGRGVYEQYF.

The chain couples TRBV6-5 to TRBJ2-1; no firm D call. CDR1 and CDR2 from the germline V gene are MNHEY and SVGAGI. Deletions cut 4 bases from V and 7 bases from J, with 5 bases between. The CDR3 spans 11 residues. The CDR3 region has the DNA TGTGCCAGCAGTTCGACAAATGAGCAGTTCTTC. Protein: CASSSTNEQFF.

This clone was counted only a few times. The rearrangement links TRBV6-1 to TRBJ1-2; TRBD1 aligns across 9 bases. V lost 7 bases, J lost 0 bases, and 6 bases stayed unmatched. Germline assignment: CDR1 MNHNS and CDR2 SASEGT. The CDR3 has 15 residues. The CDR3 is CASTVGQGPNYGYTF. CDR3 bases: TGTGCCAGCACAGTTGGACAGGGGCCTAACTATGGCTACACCTTC.

This clone was seen only a few times. The chain is built from TRBV18 and TRBJ1-1; D not certain. The V gene lost 5 bases and the J gene lost 1 base, with 8 bases spanning the gap. CDR3 length: 13 amino acids. Per the germline V gene, CDR1 is KGHSH and CDR2 is LQKENI. The CDR3 spells CASSISGNTEAFF. Here the CDR3 DNA reads TGTGCCAGCTCAATCTCCGGGAACACTGAAGCTTTCTTT.

The CDR3 here is CASSQTGAPGNTIYF. In DNA form, the CDR3 reads TGTGCCAGCAGTCAGACAGGGGCACCCGGAAACACCATATATTTT. The rearrangement joins TRBV7-8 to TRBJ1-3, with 8 bases that match TRBD1. V lost 6 bases and J lost 4; bases outside the gene matches: 8. CDR1 SGHVS and CDR2 FQNEAQ come from the germline V gene. This CDR3 has 15 amino acids.

The gene calls are TRBV9 and TRBJ2-1; D might be TRBD2 (6 bases). In germline, CDR1 is SGDLS, CDR2 YYNGEE. Trimming cost V 1 base and J 9 bases, with 8 bases left between them. This CDR3 has 12 amino acids. CDR3 in amino acids: CASSVPGGEQFF. CDR3 nucleotide sequence: TGTGCCAGCAGCGTACCCGGGGGTGAGCAGTTCTTC.

The chain joins TRBV5-1 to TRBJ2-1; no reliable D call. Trimming shortened V by 0 bases and J by 0 bases, and 10 bases separated the two germline ends. There are 16 residues in the CDR3. Germline CDR1 reads SGHRS; CDR2 reads YFSETQ. The chain's CDR3 is CASSLVVASSYNEQFF. The CDR3 nucleotides read TGCGCCAGCAGCTTGGTGGTAGCAAGCTCCTACAATGAGCAGTTCTTC.

The V gene is TRBV4-1, the J gene TRBJ1-2; D may be TRBD1 (6 bases). Germline V gene sequence: CDR1 MGHRA, CDR2 YSYEKL. CDR3 length: 15 amino acids. Trimming left V 5 bases short and J 11 bases short, with 24 bases between. The CDR3 spells CASSGTGGPGRGYTF. The CDR3 DNA is TGCGCCAGCAGCGGAACCGGGGGGCCTGGAAGGGGGTACACCTTC.

This clone was counted a few times. The CDR3 DNA reads as TGTGCCAGCAGCTCCCCCAGCGGGACTAGCGGGAGCCCAGAGACCCAGTACTTC. It encodes CASSSPSGTSGSPETQYF. This sequence joins TRBV7-6 and TRBJ2-5; 14 nucleotides agree with TRBD2. Germline CDR1 is SGHVS and CDR2 is FNYEAQ. The junction had 11 bases not matched to a gene; V was cut back by 4 bases and J by 4 bases. The CDR3 sequence is 18 residues long.

This chain connects TRBV5-4 to TRBJ2-7; TRBD2 matches at 9 bases. The CDR3 runs 15 residues. CDR1 and CDR2 (germline): SGHNT, YYREEE (reference sequence). V was pared by 0 bases and J by 3 bases, with 4 bases of the junction left unmatched. The CDR3 DNA reads TGTGCCAGCAGCTTGGGACTAGCGGAGCACTACGAGCAGTACTTC. Its protein is CASSLGLAEHYEQYF.

This clone was found a few times. The rearrangement joins TRBV18 to TRBJ2-7, with D tentatively TRBD1 (5 bases). With 0 bases removed from V and 4 bases from J, the gap between germline ends came to 13 bases. Germline V gene data show CDR1 as KGHSH and CDR2 as LQKENI. The CDR3 consists of 15 residues. The CDR3: CASSPPIRGKYEQYF. CDR3 DNA sequence: TGTGCCAGCTCACCACCGATAAGGGGAAAGTACGAGCAGTACTTC.

This clone has just a few counts. V usage is TRBV30 and J usage is TRBJ1-6; D is possibly TRBD1 (5 bases). CDR1 is GTSNPN and CDR2 is SVGIG in the germline V gene (reference sequence). There are 15 residues in the CDR3. V was pared by 4 bases and J by 7 bases, with 17 bases between. CDR3 loop: CAWTWVGRTNSPLHF. In DNA, the CDR3 is TGTGCCTGGACTTGGGTTGGCAGGACAAATTCACCCCTCCACTTT.

This rearrangement joins TRBV5-1 to TRBJ2-7; TRBD1 aligns across 9 bases. V was pared by 2 bases and J by 6 bases, with 6 bases of the junction left unmatched. CDR3 length: 14 amino acids. Per the germline V gene, CDR1 is SGHRS and CDR2 is YFSETQ. The CDR3 nucleotides read TGCGCCAGCAGCTTCGGGGACAGGGCGGTCGAGCAGTACTTC. It encodes CASSFGDRAVEQYF.

The chain joins TRBV6-1 to TRBJ2-6, with D tentatively TRBD2 (6 bases). Looked up from germline, CDR1 is MNHNS and CDR2 is SASEGT. Trimming left V 5 bases short and J 6 bases short, with 14 bases between. The CDR3 loop spans 15 amino acids. CDR3 residues: CASSWDSRVANVLTF. Written as DNA, the CDR3 is TGTGCCAGCAGTTGGGACTCCAGGGTGGCCAACGTCCTGACTTTC.

This clone has just a few counts. The chain employs TRBV5-4 and TRBJ1-4; 9 bases match TRBD1. This CDR3 contains 14 residues. Germline V gene sequence: CDR1 SGHNT, CDR2 YYREEE (reference sequence). Trimming removed 4 bases from V and 6 bases from J; junction bases left unmatched: 4. The CDR3 bases are TGTGCCAGCAGCCTGGACAGGGGATATGAAAAACTGTTTTTT. Protein product: CASSLDRGYEKLFF. Full variable domain (remainder filled in from reference TRBV5-4 and TRBJ1-4): ETGVTQSPTHLIKTRGQQVTLRCSSQSGHNTVSWYQQALGQGPQFIFQYYREEENGRGNFPPRFSGLQFPNYSSELNVNALELDDSALYLCASSLDRGYEKLFFGSGTQLSVL.

This clone has more than one count but fewer than ten. The chain carries TRBV4-1 and TRBJ2-2; a possible D gene is TRBD1 (6 bases). V was cut by 1 base and J by 6 bases, with 9 bases left in between. Germline-derived CDR1 and CDR2 are MGHRA and YSYEKL. CDR3 length: 14 residues. The CDR3 DNA is TGCGCCAGCAGCCAAGGGGCAGGGGCCGGGGAGCTGTTTTTT. Its translation is CASSQGAGAGELFF.

This clone was detected a few times. The chain joins TRBV29-1 to TRBJ2-7; 9 nucleotides align to TRBD1. This CDR3 is 13 amino acids long. The V gene end was trimmed by 6 bases and the J gene end by 5 bases; junction bases not matched to a gene: 8. Germline V gives CDR1 SQVTM, CDR2 ANQGSEA. The CDR3 DNA sequence: TGCAGCGTCACCGGGACAGGGATCGACGAGCAGTACTTC. Translation gives CSVTGTGIDEQYF.

The chain joins TRBV2 to TRBJ2-1; 12 nucleotides line up with TRBD1. The CDR3 runs to 16 residues. J lost 9 bases, V lost 6 bases, and 12 bases had no gene match. Germline CDR1 SNHLY, CDR2 FYNNEI. The CDR3 DNA reads TGTGCCAGCAGCCAACAAGGGGGACAGGGGGCCTCTGAGCAGTTCTTC. Translating gives CASSQQGGQGASEQFF.

The genes are TRBV4-1 and TRBJ2-1; 10 bases agree with TRBD2. CDR1 MGHRA and CDR2 YSYEKL come from the germline V gene. J gave up 7 bases and V 0 bases, and 9 bases lay outside the gene matches. The CDR3 covers 17 residues. CDR3 sequence (DNA): TGCGCCAGCAGCCAAGATCAGACTAGCGGGCGCTATAATGAGCAGTTCTTC. This codes for CASSQDQTSGRYNEQFF.

In this sample, this clone turned up a few times. The chain employs TRBV27 and TRBJ2-1; 13 bases are a match to TRBD2. The CDR3 is made up of 15 amino acids. Unmatched junction bases numbered 3, after V lost 6 bases and J lost 4 bases. Germline loops: CDR1 MNHEY, CDR2 SMNVEV (reference sequence). CDR3 bases: TGTGCCAGCAGACCGGGACTAGCGGGGTACAATGAGCAGTTCTTC. Amino acids: CASRPGLAGYNEQFF.

The J gene is TRBJ1-2, the V gene TRBV9; weak D call: TRBD1 (6 bases). The CDR3 is 14 amino acids. V was cut by 4 bases and J by 6 bases, with 16 bases left in between. Germline V gives CDR1 SGDLS, CDR2 YYNGEE. In DNA form, the CDR3 reads TGTGCCAGCAGCCTCACAACAGGGAACGATGGCTACACCTTC. This sequence encodes CASSLTTGNDGYTF.

The chain uses TRBV1 and TRBJ1-6; TRBD1, the D gene given by the table, was not confirmed from the DNA. TRBV1 corresponds to a pseudogene. The CDR3 totals 16 residues. Written as DNA, the CDR3 is TGCACCAGCAGCCAGGCAAGGGGCCCCTATAATTCACCCCTCCACTTT. Translation gives CTSSQARGPYNSPLHF.

This clone was recorded a few times. The chain joins TRBV29-1 to TRBJ1-4; TRBD1 might be the D (5 bases). The CDR3 consists of 11 residues. Between the trimmed V and J ends, which lost 2 bases and 10 bases, there was a span of 8 bases. Germline values: CDR1 SQVTM, CDR2 ANQGSEA. CDR3 coding DNA: TGCAGCGTTGAAATTCAGGGAAAACTGTTTTTT. It specifies CSVEIQGKLFF.

This clone was detected only a few times. The CDR3 loop reads CAWSGSTDTQYF. The CDR3 nucleotides read TGTGCCTGGAGCGGGAGCACAGATACGCAGTATTTT. This chain joins TRBV30 and TRBJ2-3; D is unclear. The CDR3 sequence is 12 residues long. Trimming shortened V by 3 bases and J by 0 bases, and 4 bases separated the two germline ends. Germline CDR1 and CDR2: GTSNPN and SVGIG (reference sequence).